One sample yielded the 22 T cell receptor beta chains listed below, sequenced in a study of shared clonotypes between healthy human individuals. Cells designated naive CD8 were CD45RO-negative and were positively selected for CCR7, with terminally differentiated effector memory CD45RA+ cells excluded. The table came from immunoSEQ multiplex PCR; TCRdb's copy has only in-frame clones and leaves some out. The table has hundreds of thousands of clones, just over 90% seen once. Sequencing used naive CD8+ T cells sorted from blood. These receptors came from a man aged 30 to 39 in good health.

This clone has only one observation. The V gene is TRBV2, the J gene TRBJ1-1; TRBD1 is a possible D gene (6 bases). The length of the CDR3 is 14 residues. V was shortened by 8 bases and J by 1 base, with 14 bases between the two germline ends. Germline V gene lookup returns CDR1 SNHLY and CDR2 FYNNEI. The CDR3 sequence is CASPRVGGNTEAFF. The CDR3 DNA reads as TGTGCCAGCCCCCGGGTAGGGGGGAACACTGAAGCTTTCTTT. Based on the CDR3 plus reference TRBV2 and TRBJ1-1, the full variable domain is EPEVTQTPSHQVTQMGQEVILRCVPISNHLYFYWYRQILGQKVEFLVSFYNNEISEKSEIFDDQFSVERPDGSNFTLKIRSTKLEDSAMYFCASPRVGGNTEAFFGQGTRLTVV.

The V and J genes are TRBV7-6 and TRBJ1-3, with D maybe TRBD1 (5 bases). The V gene's germline CDR1 is SGHVS and CDR2 FNYEAQ. V shed 0 bases and J shed 0 bases, with 6 bases lying between them. The CDR3 length is 15 residues. CDR3 sequence: CASSLAGDSGNTIYF. Written as DNA, the CDR3 is TGTGCCAGCAGCTTAGCGGGGGACTCTGGAAACACCATATATTTT. Based on the CDR3 plus reference TRBV7-6 and TRBJ1-3, the full variable domain is GAGVSQSPRYKVTKRGQDVALRCDPISGHVSLYWYRQALGQGPEFLTYFNYEAQQDKSGLPNDRFSAERPEGSISTLTIQRTEQRDSAMYRCASSLAGDSGNTIYFGEGSWLTVV.

The CDR3 DNA reads TGTGCCATCAGTGATCCCTGGGGGCAGGGGGCAGATACGCAGTATTTT. It specifies CAISDPWGQGADTQYF. The chain carries TRBV10-3 and TRBJ2-3, with TRBD1 matching 7 bases. CDR1 and CDR2 from the germline V gene are ENHRY and SYGVKD. The CDR3 is 16 amino acids. V shed 3 bases and J 4 bases; nucleotides not matched to a gene: 10.

The V call is TRBV7-9, the J call TRBJ2-7; 8 nucleotides line up with TRBD2. Germline assignment: CDR1 SEHNR and CDR2 FQNEAQ (reference sequence). Trimming removed 5 bases from V and 2 bases from J; junction bases left unmatched: 11. CDR3 size: 16 residues. The CDR3 coding sequence is TGTGCCAGCAGCCCAGCAAACGGGAGGGCCACCTACGAGCAGTACTTC. This encodes CASSPANGRATYEQYF.

This clone was recorded once. This rearrangement joins TRBV11-2 to TRBJ2-1, with a weak D call TRBD1 (6 bases). Germline V gene lookup returns CDR1 SGHAT and CDR2 FQNNGV. Trimming stripped 2 bases from V and 2 bases from J, with 13 bases between. The CDR3 sequence is 16 residues long. The DNA for the CDR3 is TGTGCCAGCAGCTTATTAGCCAGGGGACCCTACAATGAGCAGTTCTTC. Translated: CASSLLARGPYNEQFF.

The table lists this clone with a count of one. This sample includes further DNA sequences coding for the same CDR3. The genes are TRBV27 and TRBJ2-7; 10 bases agree with TRBD1. The CDR3 has 14 amino acids. V gave up 4 bases and J gave up 4 bases; unmatched junction bases: 4. The germline V gene has CDR1 MNHEY and CDR2 SMNVEV (reference sequence). The CDR3 sequence: CASSYGTGVYEQYF. The CDR3 DNA follows: TGTGCCAGCAGTTATGGGACAGGGGTTTACGAGCAGTACTTC.

The V call is TRBV30, the J call TRBJ2-3; no clear D gene. CDR1 is GTSNPN and CDR2 is SVGIG in the germline V gene (reference sequence). The V gene lost 0 bases and the J gene lost 11 bases, with 9 bases spanning the gap. The CDR3 contains 11 residues. The chain's CDR3 is CAWSVVIEQYF. CDR3 DNA sequence: TGTGCCTGGAGTGTAGTCATAGAGCAGTATTTT.

This clone came up once. The V call is TRBV5-6, the J call TRBJ2-7; TRBD2 aligns across 8 bases. The CDR3 has 15 residues. Germline trimming cut 6 bases from V and 4 bases from J; bases unmatched to any gene: 12. CDR1 and CDR2 (germline): SGHDT, YYEEEE. CDR3 region: CASTPGSGSPYEQYF. The CDR3 DNA is TGTGCCAGCACCCCAGGGAGCGGGAGTCCGTACGAGCAGTACTTC.

This clone was recorded only once. The chain has TRBV4-1 and TRBJ1-1; D unclear. Germline values: CDR1 MGHRA, CDR2 YSYEKL. V was trimmed by 0 bases and J by 5 bases, leaving 10 bases between them. CDR3 length: 14 amino acids. The CDR3 loop reads CASSQEGFGTEAFF. As DNA, the CDR3 is TGCGCCAGCAGCCAAGAGGGATTCGGGACTGAAGCTTTCTTT.

The chain carries TRBV27 and TRBJ2-2; 8 bases match TRBD2. V shed 5 bases, J shed 4 bases, and the junction held 12 bases outside the gene matches. Per germline, CDR1 MNHEY and CDR2 SMNVEV (reference sequence). The CDR3 spans 17 residues. DNA of the CDR3: TGTGCCAGCAGTCCGCAGCCCGCGGGGGGTAGCACCGGGGAGCTGTTTTTT. It encodes CASSPQPAGGSTGELFF.

To note about this clone: The identical CDR3 is also encoded by other nucleotide sequences in the sample. This sequence joins TRBV9 and TRBJ2-6; D is unresolved. V lost 0 bases, J lost 1 base, and 2 bases lay in between. Germline V gene data show CDR1 as SGDLS and CDR2 as YYNGEE. The CDR3 is made up of 14 amino acids. CDR3 DNA: TGTGCCAGCAGCGTAGGGTCTGGGGCCAACGTCCTGACTTTC. Its translation is CASSVGSGANVLTF. Variable domain in full (rest from reference TRBV9 and TRBJ2-6): DSGVTQTPKHLITATGQRVTLRCSPRSGDLSVYWYQQSLDQGLQFLIQYYNGEERAKGNILERFSAQQFPDLHSELNLSSLELGDSALYFCASSVGSGANVLTFGAGSRLTVL.

The genes are TRBV5-4 and TRBJ2-5; 7 positions match TRBD1. Germline V lookup: CDR1 SGHNT, CDR2 YYREEE (reference sequence). V lost 3 bases and J lost 2; bases outside the gene matches: 1. The CDR3 is 13 residues long. CDR3 residues: CASSSTGQETQYF. In DNA, the CDR3 is TGTGCCAGCAGCTCGACAGGGCAAGAGACCCAGTACTTC.

V and J are TRBV7-2 and TRBJ2-3; D is uncertain. The germline gives CDR1 SGHTA, CDR2 FQGNSA. This CDR3 is built from 13 residues. The germline V and J ends were trimmed by 1 base and 6 bases, with 8 bases remaining between them. The CDR3 is CASSLEIRDTQYF. In nucleotides, the CDR3 is TGTGCCAGCAGCTTAGAGATACGCGATACGCAGTATTTT.

V is TRBV25-1 and J is TRBJ2-3; D is ambiguous. This CDR3 region has 11 residues. Trimming took off 6 bases at V and 6 bases at J, with 7 bases between the two ends. Germline V gene sequence: CDR1 MGHDK, CDR2 SYGVNS. CDR3 amino acids: CASSGPDTQYF. CDR3 bases: TGTGCCAGCAGCGGACCGGATACGCAGTATTTT.

V usage is TRBV27 and J usage is TRBJ2-1; 10 bases align to TRBD2. CDR3 length equals 15 residues. J lost 7 bases, V lost 3 bases, and 6 bases had no gene match. CDR1 MNHEY and CDR2 SMNVEV come from the germline V gene (reference sequence). The CDR3 here is CASSFVTSGINEQFF. CDR3 nucleotide sequence: TGTGCCAGCAGTTTTGTTACTAGCGGGATTAATGAGCAGTTCTTC.

This rearrangement joins TRBV7-9 to TRBJ2-5; D tentatively reads TRBD1 or TRBD2 (6 bases each). Germline CDR1 and CDR2: SEHNR and FQNEAQ (reference sequence). The CDR3 extends over 17 amino acids. V was trimmed by 5 bases and J by 5 bases, leaving 24 bases between them. CDR3 loop: CASSRLGQRGAGETQYF. For the CDR3, the DNA is TGTGCCAGCAGCAGACTCGGACAGAGGGGGGCCGGGGAGACCCAGTACTTC.

This clone was picked up one time. The genes are TRBV6-1 and TRBJ2-7; 7 bases are a match to TRBD2. Trimming removed 3 bases from V and 2 bases from J; junction bases left unmatched: 19. The CDR3 extends over 19 amino acids. Per germline, CDR1 MNHNS and CDR2 SASEGT. CDR3 sequence reads: CASSDTWGGDSLSPYEQYF. The CDR3 region has the DNA TGTGCCAGCAGTGACACGTGGGGAGGGGATAGCTTAAGTCCCTACGAGCAGTACTTC.

This rearrangement joins TRBV6-6 to TRBJ2-1; D is undetermined. Germline CDR1 and CDR2: MNHNY and SVGAGI (reference sequence). The V and J ends lost 5 bases and 4 bases respectively, with 15 bases between them. CDR3 length: 15 residues. Written as DNA, the CDR3 is TGTGCCAGCAGTACTCATAGTCCCCTTTACAATGAGCAGTTCTTC. This encodes CASSTHSPLYNEQFF.

The chain recombines TRBV7-9 with TRBJ2-2; possibly TRBD1 for D (6 bases). Trimming shortened V by 7 bases and J by 4 bases, and 16 bases separated the two germline ends. From germline, CDR1 is SEHNR and CDR2 FQNEAQ (reference sequence). This CDR3 is built from 15 residues. DNA for the CDR3: TGTGCCAGCACCACCCAGGGGTACGGCACCGGGGAGCTGTTTTTT. Translation gives CASTTQGYGTGELFF. Variable domain in full (rest from reference TRBV7-9 and TRBJ2-2): DTGVSQNPRHKITKRGQNVTFRCDPISEHNRLYWYRQTLGQGPEFLTYFQNEAQLEKSRLLSDRFSAERPKGSFSTLEIQRTEQGDSAMYLCASTTQGYGTGELFFGEGSRLTVL.

The chain has TRBV6-1 and TRBJ2-1; unclear D gene. Between the trimmed V and J ends, which lost 3 bases and 5 bases, there was a span of 5 bases. Germline V gives CDR1 MNHNS, CDR2 SASEGT. The length of the CDR3 is 12 residues. The CDR3 loop reads CASSDINNEQFF. The DNA of the CDR3 is TGTGCCAGCAGTGACATTAACAATGAGCAGTTCTTC.

V gene TRBV14 combines with J gene TRBJ2-3, with a tentative D call TRBD1 (6 bases). V shed 6 bases and J shed 4 bases, with 17 bases lying between them. The CDR3 is 15 amino acids. From germline, CDR1 is SGHDN and CDR2 FVKESK. The CDR3 spells CASRKQGSFPDTQYF. CDR3 nucleotide sequence: TGTGCCAGCAGAAAACAGGGAAGTTTTCCAGATACGCAGTATTTT.

The chain joins TRBV9 to TRBJ2-1; 7 positions match TRBD2. CDR3 length: 14 residues. Germline V gene lookup returns CDR1 SGDLS and CDR2 YYNGEE. Trimming at V came to 7 bases and at J to 3 bases, leaving 7 bases not matched to a gene. CDR3 sequence reads: CASAGGGSYNEQFF. CDR3 nucleotide sequence: TGTGCCAGCGCCGGGGGAGGGAGCTACAATGAGCAGTTCTTC.